The source of this TCR beta chain is a study of blood T cells in healthy people across ages. CDR1 KGHDR and CDR2 SFDVKD come from the germline V gene. V was clipped by 4 bases and J by 3 bases, with 11 bases between them. The CDR3 is made up of 14 amino acids. Overall study results and limits: Comparison with aged donors showed that long-lived donors had more naive CD4+ cells and higher diversity. Researchers said unsorted PBMCs prevented a conclusive naive versus antigen-experienced comparison.

Each sample yielded at least 6 million isolated PBMCs. Concerning this clonotype itself: Antigen: not known.

The authors ran a second PCR of about 7 to 11 cycles using a sample-barcoded 5' primer and a J-beta primer mix. TCRdb used MiXCR to reprocess the 5' RACE reads, holding one entry per CDR3 protein. This table has around 2 million distinct CDR3 sequences, around 40% appearing once. Sequencing input: blood. This clonotype originated in a human donor in good health. The genes are TRBV24-1 and TRBJ1-2; D may be TRBD1 (6 bases). DNA of the CDR3: TGTGCCACCAGTGAACCCGACAGGTACTATGGCTACACCTTC. Its protein is CATSEPDRYYGYTF.